The following is a T cell receptor beta chain sequence with its context. The antigen this receptor binds is unknown. Base qualities are not recorded, but no much larger clone differs from it by a single base. The sample originates from a study of cytomegalovirus exposure and HLA in healthy donors listed by TCRdb under 2017. Context from the whole study: According to a later analysis, the roughly 130 validation repertoires were produced on the same platform as the 700 or so repertoires of the first cohort. The study aimed to test whether signatures of past pathogen exposure could be identified by cataloging public T cell receptors. High-throughput TCR immunosequencing, statistical association of individual TCRs with disease status, and machine learning were combined to predict cytomegalovirus infection status. In addition to the first cohort of around 670 subjects, a separate validation cohort of 120 different subjects was used. Paper-wide results and their limitations: It was suggested by the authors that the approach could potentially be generalized to other disease states and immunological phenotypes. While some public TCRs were present in many individuals, most TCR sequences turned up only very rarely across donors. In vitro tests confirmed that a few of the cytomegalovirus-associated TCR beta chains recognize cytomegalovirus antigens. A later analysis lacked HLA typing for the validation cohort, so it scored co-occurrence in that cohort across all 120 repertoires. A total of 150 or so TCR beta chains were listed by the study as associated with cytomegalovirus. Subsequent analysis determined that TCRs grouped into clusters in the first cohort also showed a tendency toward co-occurrence across the 120 or so validation repertoires, and roughly 95% of cluster scores exceeded 0. The classifier was reported to diagnose cytomegalovirus status with high specificity and sensitivity in both the original and validation cohorts.

Library preparation used the immunoSEQ multiplex PCR assay. The published analysis was carried out like this. A statistical classification framework was built to diagnose cytomegalovirus status from the catalog of TCR beta chain sequences. Entries here come from immuneACCESS through TCRdb and include only in-frame sequences with V and J called. Some clones fail to appear in such tables; in the studies checked, an unresolved V gene covers under half of the shortfall, and the cause of the remainder is unknown. D and trimming come from the DNA, and the V and J calls and clone size come from that table. The sample has approximately 170,000 clones on record, roughly nine tenths of them singletons. The top ten clones comprise around 3% of the sample. The germline V and J ends show losses of 3 bases and 1 base respectively, and no gene match explains 8 bases of the junction. The germline V gene (reference sequence) yields LNHNV for CDR1 and YYDKDF for CDR2. The CDR3 runs 16 amino acids, cysteine and phenylalanine included. Only the CDR3 DNA is retained, 48 bases long and in frame from the first base.

Separate from the approximately 670-subject first cohort, the validation cohort of about 130 subjects was the group to which the donors belonged. The sequenced material came from PBMCs. The receptor was isolated from a woman younger than 30 in good health and CMV-seropositive. Here the chain combines TRBV15 and TRBJ2-5; 7 junctional bases match TRBD1. The nucleotide sequence reads TGTGCCACCAGCAGCCCCGGGACAGACTCCCAAGAGACCCAGTACTTC. It translates to CATSSPGTDSQETQYF.